What follows are 22 T cell receptor beta chains derived from one specimen sequenced in a study of cytomegalovirus exposure and HLA in healthy donors. Researchers ran the PCR with 60 Vbeta and 13 Jbeta primers. The table came from immunoSEQ multiplex PCR; TCRdb's copy has only in-frame clones and leaves some out. The sample consists of about 120,000 clones, around 74% of them appearing once. Sequences were obtained from PBMCs. Receptor source: a man aged 60 to 75 in good health and CMV-seropositive.

This CDR3 reads CASSPGGWPDQPQHF. For the CDR3, the DNA is TGTGCCAGCAGCCCAGGTGGGTGGCCCGATCAGCCCCAGCATTTT. This chain uses TRBV7-6 with TRBJ1-5; D is unresolved. Germline CDR1 SGHVS, CDR2 FNYEAQ. Trimming took 5 bases from V and 5 from J, leaving 16 bases between them. The CDR3 is 15 amino acids.

This clone was counted between two and nine times. V usage is TRBV29-1 and J usage is TRBJ1-1; TRBD1 is a possible D gene (5 bases). CDR3 length equals 13 residues. The V and J ends lost 1 base and 5 bases respectively, with 11 bases between them. Per the germline V gene, CDR1 is SQVTM and CDR2 is ANQGSEA. The CDR3 coding sequence is TGCAGCGTTGAAGCGACAGTAGGGACTGAAGCTTTCTTT. It yields the protein CSVEATVGTEAFF.

This clone was observed a single time. The V and J genes are TRBV19 and TRBJ1-6, with D hard to call. V was clipped by 4 bases and J by 7 bases, with 14 bases between them. The germline V gene has CDR1 LNHDA and CDR2 SQIVND (reference sequence). This CDR3 region has 15 residues. The CDR3 loop reads CASSSSPVSNSPLHF. The DNA of the CDR3 is TGTGCCAGTAGTAGCTCTCCAGTCTCGAATTCACCCCTCCACTTT.

V and J are TRBV6-1 and TRBJ2-5; 10 bases align to TRBD1. Germline V gene sequence: CDR1 MNHNS, CDR2 SASEGT. The CDR3 runs to 14 residues. With V trimmed by 6 bases and J by 1 base, 2 bases remained unmatched. DNA of the CDR3: TGTGCCAGCAGCCGGGACAGGGGCCAAGAGACCCAGTACTTC. It encodes CASSRDRGQETQYF.

The chain links TRBV2 to TRBJ1-1; tentatively, D is TRBD1 (6 bases). V lost 7 bases and J 2 bases, leaving 20 bases between the germline ends. CDR1 is SNHLY and CDR2 is FYNNEI in the germline V gene. CDR3 length: 16 residues. This CDR3 reads CASNTPGQRRNTEAFF. The CDR3 DNA reads TGTGCCAGCAATACACCCGGACAGCGAAGAAACACTGAAGCTTTCTTT.

The chain employs TRBV7-8 and TRBJ2-1, with 9 bases identical to TRBD2. CDR1 and CDR2 from the germline V gene are SGHVS and FQNEAQ. This CDR3 has 16 residues. The V segment lost 1 base and the J segment 4 bases; nucleotides outside the gene matches: 5. The CDR3 is CASSLGSRGGYNEQFF. CDR3 bases: TGTGCCAGCAGCTTAGGCTCGCGGGGGGGATACAATGAGCAGTTCTTC.

The rearrangement joins TRBV18 to TRBJ2-5, with TRBD2 matching 9 bases. CDR1 is KGHSH and CDR2 is LQKENI in the germline V gene. Losses at the gene ends were 5 bases for V and 2 bases for J; bases not matched to a gene: 9. This CDR3 contains 16 residues. The CDR3 loop reads CASSLTLAGIQETQYF. The CDR3 DNA follows: TGTGCCAGCTCATTGACGCTAGCGGGGATTCAAGAGACCCAGTACTTC.

The chain uses TRBV6-7 and TRBJ1-2; TRBD1 agrees at 12 bases. TRBV6-7 is an ORF, with its function uncertain. The CDR3 runs 17 residues. Trimming cost V 0 bases and J 6 bases; bases outside gene matches: 8. DNA for the CDR3: TGTGCCAGCAGTTACTCGACACGGGACAGGGGGCATCATGGCTACACCTTC. Translated: CASSYSTRDRGHHGYTF.

The V and J genes are TRBV11-2 and TRBJ1-1; TRBD1 might be the D (5 bases). CDR3 size: 11 residues. The V end was cut by 5 bases, the J end by 7 bases, with 8 bases between. Germline V gives CDR1 SGHAT, CDR2 FQNNGV. CDR3 region: CASSPGFEAFF. DNA for the CDR3: TGTGCCAGCAGCCCAGGGTTTGAAGCTTTCTTT.

In its sample, this clone was seen once. The rearrangement joins TRBV28 to TRBJ1-1, with a possible D match to TRBD1 (5 bases). Looked up from germline, CDR1 is MDHEN and CDR2 is SYDVKM. There are 15 residues in the CDR3. V lost 1 base, J lost 5 bases, and 14 bases lay in between. The CDR3 nucleotides read TGTGCCAGCAGTTTATTGGGAGGGGCGGGGACTGAAGCTTTCTTT. The encoded protein is CASSLLGGAGTEAFF.

The rearrangement uses TRBV6-1 and TRBJ1-5, with a tentative D call TRBD1 (5 bases). The CDR3 runs 15 residues. The V end was cut by 5 bases, the J end by 7 bases, with 18 bases between. The V gene's germline CDR1 is MNHNS and CDR2 SASEGT. The CDR3 reads CASSQMGGYRQPQHF. The DNA of the CDR3 is TGTGCCAGCAGTCAGATGGGGGGGTATCGGCAGCCCCAGCATTTT.

The rearrangement uses TRBV15 and TRBJ1-1; D remains unclear. This CDR3 comprises 13 residues. V was trimmed by 5 bases and J by 10 bases, leaving 17 bases between them. Looked up from germline, CDR1 is LNHNV and CDR2 is YYDKDF (reference sequence). The CDR3 here is CATSFVPGVGAFF. CDR3 nucleotides: TGTGCCACCAGCTTCGTCCCCGGGGTCGGAGCTTTCTTT.

The chain combines TRBV7-9 with TRBJ1-5, with 7 positions matching TRBD1. The ends lost 5 bases at V and 5 bases at J; junction bases unmatched: 9. Per the germline V gene, CDR1 is SEHNR and CDR2 is FQNEAQ (reference sequence). This CDR3 region has 15 residues. This CDR3 is CASSQQGSEDQPQHF. The DNA of the CDR3 is TGTGCCAGCAGCCAACAGGGGTCTGAGGATCAGCCCCAGCATTTT.

The chain carries TRBV19 and TRBJ2-7, with 9 bases aligning to TRBD1. The V gene's germline CDR1 is LNHDA and CDR2 SQIVND (reference sequence). This CDR3 comprises 16 residues. With 2 bases clipped from V and 2 bases from J, the junction kept 7 bases outside the gene matches. The CDR3 reads CASSINGGTGTYEQYF. The CDR3 DNA follows: TGTGCCAGTAGTATAAATGGAGGGACAGGGACCTACGAGCAGTACTTC. The variable domain in full, with the rest retrieved from reference TRBV19 and TRBJ2-7, is DGGITQSPKYLFRKEGQNVTLSCEQNLNHDAMYWYRQDPGQGLRLIYYSQIVNDFQKGDIAEGYSVSREKKESFPLTVTSAQKNPTAFYLCASSINGGTGTYEQYFGPGTRLTVT.

The CDR3 spells CASRAGDYNYGYTF. The CDR3 nucleotides read TGTGCCAGCAGGGCAGGGGACTATAACTATGGCTACACCTTC. The rearrangement joins TRBV2 to TRBJ1-2, with D possibly matching TRBD1 (6 bases). Trimming stripped 6 bases from V and 1 base from J, with 12 bases between. This CDR3 has 14 amino acids. The V gene's germline CDR1 is SNHLY and CDR2 FYNNEI.

This chain connects TRBV4-2 to TRBJ1-3; 8 bases fit TRBD1. CDR3 length: 18 residues. J was trimmed by 1 base and V by 0 bases; bases with no gene match: 8. Germline values: CDR1 LGHNA, CDR2 YNFKEQ. The CDR3 coding sequence is TGTGCCAGCAGCCAAGATTTCCCAGGGGGCACATCTGGAAACACCATATATTTT. The encoded protein is CASSQDFPGGTSGNTIYF.

The chain links TRBV11-3 to TRBJ1-1; D unresolved. V was pared by 3 bases and J by 2 bases, with 10 bases between. Germline V gives CDR1 SGHNT, CDR2 YENEEA. This CDR3 has 14 residues. The CDR3 nucleotides read TGTGCCAGCAGCTTGGGAGGGTTAAACACTGAAGCTTTCTTT. Translated: CASSLGGLNTEAFF.

CDR3 coding DNA: TGTGCCAGCAGCTTGGGACTAGCGAACACCGGGGAGCTGTTTTTT. Translation gives CASSLGLANTGELFF. The chain has TRBV7-9 and TRBJ2-2; 8 bases agree with TRBD2. The CDR3 is 15 amino acids. Germline V gene lookup returns CDR1 SEHNR and CDR2 FQNEAQ (reference sequence). The V and J ends lost 3 bases and 0 bases, in that order; junction bases with no gene match: 0.

The chain couples TRBV28 to TRBJ1-6; the D is unclear. There are 13 residues in the CDR3. Germline CDR1 MDHEN, CDR2 SYDVKM. V gave up 5 bases and J gave up 4 bases, with 6 bases separating them. The CDR3 DNA follows: TGTGCCAGCAGTCCAGGATATAATTCACCCCTCCACTTT. Translated: CASSPGYNSPLHF.

The rearrangement joins TRBV5-1 to TRBJ1-1; 12 bases are a match to TRBD1. The CDR3 covers 15 residues. V lost 4 bases, J lost 5 bases, and 6 bases stayed unmatched. Germline CDR1 is SGHRS and CDR2 is YFSETQ. CDR3 protein: CASSIGTGGATEAFF. Written as DNA, the CDR3 is TGCGCCAGCAGCATAGGGACAGGGGGCGCGACTGAAGCTTTCTTT.

J is TRBJ1-6 and V is TRBV15; tentative D call: TRBD1 (5 bases). Germline V gene sequence: CDR1 LNHNV, CDR2 YYDKDF (reference sequence). CDR3 size: 15 residues. V gave up 0 bases and J gave up 7 bases, with 10 bases separating them. The DNA for the CDR3 is TGTGCCACCAGCAGAGATGCCCCAGGGAATTCACCCCTCCACTTT. Translation: CATSRDAPGNSPLHF.

This chain links TRBV19 with TRBJ1-2; D might be TRBD1 (6 bases). The germline gives CDR1 LNHDA, CDR2 SQIVND (reference sequence). The CDR3 consists of 13 residues. V lost 9 bases and J 1 base, leaving 12 bases between the germline ends. The CDR3 DNA reads as TGTGCCAGCAAGAGAGGGGGTAACTATGGCTACACCTTC. Protein: CASKRGGNYGYTF.